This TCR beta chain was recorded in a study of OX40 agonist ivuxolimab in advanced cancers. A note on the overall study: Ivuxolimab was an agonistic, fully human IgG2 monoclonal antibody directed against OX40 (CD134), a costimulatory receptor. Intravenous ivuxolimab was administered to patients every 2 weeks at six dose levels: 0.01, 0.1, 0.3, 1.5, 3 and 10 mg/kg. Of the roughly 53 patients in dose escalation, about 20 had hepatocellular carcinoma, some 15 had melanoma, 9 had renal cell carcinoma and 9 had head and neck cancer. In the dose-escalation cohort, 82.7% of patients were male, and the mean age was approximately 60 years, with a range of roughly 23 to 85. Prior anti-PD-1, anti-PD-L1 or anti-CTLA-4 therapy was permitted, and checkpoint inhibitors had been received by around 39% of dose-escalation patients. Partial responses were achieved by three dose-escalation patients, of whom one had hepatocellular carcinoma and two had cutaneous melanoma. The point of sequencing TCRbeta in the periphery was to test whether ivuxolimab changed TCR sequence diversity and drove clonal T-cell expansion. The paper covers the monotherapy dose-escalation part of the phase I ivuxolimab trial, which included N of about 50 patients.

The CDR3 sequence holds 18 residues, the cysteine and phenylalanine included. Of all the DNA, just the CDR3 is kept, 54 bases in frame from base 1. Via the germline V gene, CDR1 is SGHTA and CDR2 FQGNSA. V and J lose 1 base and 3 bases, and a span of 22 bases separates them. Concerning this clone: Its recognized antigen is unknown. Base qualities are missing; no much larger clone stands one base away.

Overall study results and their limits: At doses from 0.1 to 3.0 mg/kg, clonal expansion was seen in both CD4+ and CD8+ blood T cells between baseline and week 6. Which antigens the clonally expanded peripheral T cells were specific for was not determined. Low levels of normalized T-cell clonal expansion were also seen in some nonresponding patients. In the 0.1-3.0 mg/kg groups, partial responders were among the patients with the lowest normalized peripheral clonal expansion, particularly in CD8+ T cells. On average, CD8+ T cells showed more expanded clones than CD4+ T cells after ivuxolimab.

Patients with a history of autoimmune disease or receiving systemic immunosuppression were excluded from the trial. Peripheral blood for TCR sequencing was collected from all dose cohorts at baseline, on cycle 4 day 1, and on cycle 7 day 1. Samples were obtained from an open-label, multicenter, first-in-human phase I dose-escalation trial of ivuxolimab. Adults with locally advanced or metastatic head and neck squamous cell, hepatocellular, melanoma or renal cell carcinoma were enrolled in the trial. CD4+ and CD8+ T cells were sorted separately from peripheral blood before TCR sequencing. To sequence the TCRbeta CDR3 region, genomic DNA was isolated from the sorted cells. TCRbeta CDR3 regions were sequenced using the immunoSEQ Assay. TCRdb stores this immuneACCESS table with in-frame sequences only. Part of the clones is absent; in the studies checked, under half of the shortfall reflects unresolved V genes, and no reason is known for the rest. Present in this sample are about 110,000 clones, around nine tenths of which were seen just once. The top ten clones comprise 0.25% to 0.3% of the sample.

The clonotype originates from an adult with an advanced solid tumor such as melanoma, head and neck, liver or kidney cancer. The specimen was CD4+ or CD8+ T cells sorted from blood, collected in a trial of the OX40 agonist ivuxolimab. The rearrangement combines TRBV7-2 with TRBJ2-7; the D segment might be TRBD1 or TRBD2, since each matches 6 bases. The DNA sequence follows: TGTGCCAGCAGCTTAGTAGGGGGGACCGGGACCGCGGTCTACGAGCAGTACTTC. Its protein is CASSLVGGTGTAVYEQYF.